Following are 22 T cell receptor beta chains from one sample sequenced in a study of blood T cell repertoires in COVID-19. Clones were read by immunoSEQ multiplex PCR, and TCRdb kept only the in-frame ones, dropping some. The profile shows 150,000 to 200,000 clones, 85% to 90% of them singletons. Sequencing input: peripheral blood. Receptor source: a human donor in a cohort sampled during active COVID-19.

The V call is TRBV30, the J call TRBJ2-7, with 8 bases lining up with TRBD1. The CDR3 runs to 18 residues. Germline V lookup: CDR1 GTSNPN, CDR2 SVGIG (reference sequence). After removal of 3 bases from V and 2 bases from J, the junction contained 18 bases not matched to a gene. The CDR3 DNA reads as TGTGCCTGGAGCCCTCTAAGTCGGGACAGGATACCGACCTACGAGCAGTACTTC. Translation: CAWSPLSRDRIPTYEQYF.

V usage is TRBV23-1 and J usage is TRBJ2-7; D might be TRBD1 (7 bases). TRBV23-1 is an ORF, and what it does is uncertain. CDR3 size: 16 residues. The V and J ends lost 2 bases and 6 bases respectively, with 20 bases between them. The CDR3 nucleotides are TGCGCCAGCAGTCAAAGGGGAGAGGAGGGGGCGTGCGAGCAGTACTTC. This translates into CASSQRGEEGACEQYF.

V gene TRBV6-2 or TRBV6-3 combines with J gene TRBJ2-1, with TRBD2 matching 9 bases. The CDR3 contains 16 residues. CDR1 and CDR2 (germline): MNHEY, SVGEGT. Trimming cost V 6 bases and J 0 bases; bases outside gene matches: 6. The CDR3 spells CASSPSGTSSYNEQFF. The DNA for the CDR3 is TGTGCCAGCAGCCCTAGCGGGACGAGCTCCTACAATGAGCAGTTCTTC.

This chain connects TRBV7-9 to TRBJ1-2; D ambiguous. Germline assignment: CDR1 SEHNR and CDR2 FQNEAQ (reference sequence). Trimming stripped 3 bases from V and 3 bases from J, with 5 bases between. The CDR3 length is 12 residues. The chain's CDR3 is CASSFDYYGYTF. The CDR3 DNA reads TGTGCCAGCAGCTTCGACTACTATGGCTACACCTTC.

This chain uses TRBV11-3 with TRBJ2-2; 7 bases map to TRBD1. CDR1 and CDR2 (germline): SGHNT, YENEEA. Losses at the gene ends were 4 bases for V and 6 bases for J; bases not matched to a gene: 5. The CDR3 spans 14 residues. CDR3 residues: CASSSRDSPGELFF. DNA of the CDR3: TGTGCCAGCAGCTCTCGGGACAGTCCCGGGGAGCTGTTTTTT.

The chain recombines TRBV7-2 with TRBJ2-7; 8 positions agree with TRBD1. From germline, CDR1 is SGHTA and CDR2 FQGNSA. The CDR3 length is 13 residues. V gave up 4 bases and J gave up 5 bases; unmatched junction bases: 4. In nucleotides, the CDR3 is TGTGCCAGCAGCTCCGACAGGGGAGACGAGCAGTACTTC. Translated: CASSSDRGDEQYF. The complete variable domain, with remaining parts taken from reference TRBV7-2 and TRBJ2-7, reads GAGVSQSPSNKVTEKGKDVELRCDPISGHTALYWYRQSLGQGLEFLIYFQGNSAPDKSGLPSDRFSAERTGGSVSTLTIQRTQQEDSAVYLCASSSDRGDEQYFGPGTRLTVT.

V gene TRBV28 combines with J gene TRBJ2-7; D not certain. CDR3 length: 12 amino acids. V gave up 6 bases and J gave up 3 bases, with 9 bases separating them. Germline V lookup: CDR1 MDHEN, CDR2 SYDVKM. CDR3 loop: CASSPQVYEQYF. CDR3 in DNA: TGTGCCAGCAGCCCTCAGGTCTACGAGCAGTACTTC.

The gene calls are TRBV18 and TRBJ2-1, with a tentative D call TRBD2 (6 bases). The germline V gene encodes CDR1 KGHSH and CDR2 LQKENI. This CDR3 region has 14 residues. V lost 3 bases and J 9 bases, leaving 15 bases between the germline ends. The CDR3 sequence is CASSPGLTVGEQFF. In nucleotides, the CDR3 is TGTGCCAGCTCACCGGGACTTACGGTGGGTGAGCAGTTCTTC.

The CDR3 is CASSQEAGTAYEQYF. DNA of the CDR3: TGTGCCAGCAGCCAAGAGGCAGGGACTGCCTACGAGCAGTACTTC. The chain links TRBV3-1 (or the pseudogene TRBV3-2) to TRBJ2-7; maybe TRBD2 (6 bases). V lost 0 bases, J lost 2 bases, and 11 bases lay in between. In germline, CDR1 is LGHDT, CDR2 YNNKEL (reference sequence). CDR3 size: 15 residues.

The chain combines TRBV6-5 with TRBJ2-7; D not certain. V lost 5 bases, J lost 2 bases, and 10 bases lay in between. This CDR3 spans 13 amino acids. Germline CDR1 and CDR2: MNHEY and SVGAGI. CDR3 coding DNA: TGTGCCAGCAGTAATTCAGGTACCTACGAGCAGTACTTC. As protein: CASSNSGTYEQYF.

J is TRBJ2-5 and V is TRBV27; unclear D gene. In germline, CDR1 is MNHEY, CDR2 SMNVEV (reference sequence). Trimming removed 5 bases at V and 7 bases at J, with 17 bases between. The length of the CDR3 is 14 residues. In DNA, the CDR3 is TGTGCCAGCAGTCTCGATAGTAGATTCGGGACCCAGTACTTC. It is translated as CASSLDSRFGTQYF.

The V and J genes are TRBV30 and TRBJ1-1, with D perhaps TRBD1 (6 bases). Trimming took off 2 bases at V and 1 base at J, with 8 bases between the two ends. This CDR3 region has 13 residues. The germline V gene encodes CDR1 GTSNPN and CDR2 SVGIG (reference sequence). The CDR3 loop reads CAWSLQGNTEAFF. In DNA form, the CDR3 reads TGTGCCTGGAGTTTACAGGGGAACACTGAAGCTTTCTTT.

The V call is TRBV2, the J call TRBJ1-5; 8 bases match TRBD1. The CDR3 contains 14 residues. Trimming at V came to 8 bases and at J to 0 bases, leaving 3 bases not matched to a gene. Germline assignment: CDR1 SNHLY and CDR2 FYNNEI. The CDR3 spells CASDRGYSNQPQHF. CDR3 DNA: TGTGCCAGCGACAGGGGATATAGCAATCAGCCCCAGCATTTT.

The rearrangement joins TRBV4-2 to TRBJ2-7; 7 bases line up with TRBD1. Germline trimming cut 2 bases from V and 1 base from J; bases unmatched to any gene: 11. CDR1 is LGHNA and CDR2 is YNFKEQ in the germline V gene. This CDR3 is 17 amino acids long. Here the CDR3 DNA reads TGTGCCAGCAGCCAACCGACATACAGGGGTAGGTCCTACGAGCAGTACTTC. It codes for CASSQPTYRGRSYEQYF.

The CDR3 loop is CASRYNGQGGSTDTQYF. The DNA for the CDR3 is TGCGCCAGCAGGTACAACGGACAGGGCGGAAGCACAGATACGCAGTATTTT. This sequence joins TRBV5-1 and TRBJ2-3, with 8 nucleotides matching TRBD1. The V gene end was trimmed by 5 bases and the J gene end by 0 bases; junction bases not matched to a gene: 11. Per germline, CDR1 SGHRS and CDR2 YFSETQ. The CDR3 is 17 amino acids.

The rearrangement uses TRBV11-2 and TRBJ2-3; possibly TRBD2 for D (6 bases). This CDR3 contains 17 residues. The V gene's germline CDR1 is SGHAT and CDR2 FQNNGV. V dropped 1 base and J dropped 1 base, with 15 bases sitting between them. CDR3 sequence reads: CASSLGLRRGRTDTQYF. CDR3 bases: TGTGCCAGCAGCTTAGGTCTCCGGCGGGGCCGCACAGATACGCAGTATTTT.

The V and J genes are TRBV7-5 and TRBJ2-1; the table names TRBD1, a call not compared with the DNA. TRBV7-5 is flagged as a pseudogene. This CDR3 is 17 amino acids long. Here the CDR3 reads CARSRNGTGKWYNEQFF. CDR3 bases: TGTGCCAGAAGCCGGAACGGGACAGGGAAGTGGTACAATGAGCAGTTCTTC.

The chain employs TRBV7-9 and TRBJ2-7, with no clear D. Trimming stripped 8 bases from V and 0 bases from J, with 14 bases between. This CDR3 spans 14 amino acids. Looked up from germline, CDR1 is SEHNR and CDR2 is FQNEAQ (reference sequence). The CDR3 DNA sequence: TGTGCCAGCGCCGACCAGGATCTCTCCTACGAGCAGTACTTC. It encodes CASADQDLSYEQYF.

The CDR3 loop is CASSPWTDGEKLFF. In DNA, the CDR3 is TGTGCCAGCAGTCCCTGGACAGACGGTGAAAAACTGTTTTTT. The rearrangement uses TRBV27 and TRBJ1-4; tentative D call: TRBD1 (6 bases). The CDR3 has 14 residues. V was trimmed by 5 bases and J by 7 bases, leaving 14 bases between them. Looked up from germline, CDR1 is MNHEY and CDR2 is SMNVEV (reference sequence).

The chain couples TRBV6-6 to TRBJ1-4; D not certain. The CDR3 is made up of 13 amino acids. V gave up 5 bases and J gave up 11 bases, with 15 bases separating them. CDR1 and CDR2 from the germline V gene are MNHNY and SVGAGI (reference sequence). As DNA, the CDR3 is TGTGCCAGCAGTCCGATCGGGGAGGTGAAACTGTTTTTT. This translates into CASSPIGEVKLFF.

In this sample, this clone turned up once. J is TRBJ2-1 and V is TRBV2; possibly TRBD2 for D (5 bases). The CDR3 contains 14 residues. In germline, CDR1 is SNHLY, CDR2 FYNNEI. V lost 5 bases, J lost 4 bases, and 12 bases lay in between. CDR3 coding DNA: TGTGCCAGCAGTCCTAGGACGGGGTACAATGAGCAGTTCTTC. Protein: CASSPRTGYNEQFF.

J is TRBJ1-5 and V is TRBV6-5; 7 nucleotides line up with TRBD1. Germline CDR1 reads MNHEY; CDR2 reads SVGAGI. The CDR3 runs to 15 residues. With 4 bases clipped from V and 1 base from J, the junction kept 4 bases outside the gene matches. CDR3 sequence reads: CASSLGGPSNQPQHF. The CDR3, as DNA: TGTGCCAGCAGTTTAGGGGGCCCGAGCAATCAGCCCCAGCATTTT.